This T cell receptor beta chain was obtained from a study of blood T cell repertoires in COVID-19. Assay: immunoSEQ multiplex PCR; the TCRdb copy retains only in-frame clones and omits some. The sample lists some 140,000 clones; 79% were seen once. The CDR3 covers 15 residues. The V gene lost 7 bases and the J gene lost 1 base, with 14 bases spanning the gap. Germline V gives CDR1 MDHEN, CDR2 SYDVKM. Sequencing input: peripheral blood. This chain connects TRBV28 to TRBJ1-3; D is ambiguous. This clonotype originated in a man in his fifties or sixties with acute or convalescent COVID-19. The CDR3 sequence is CASIPGGGSGNTIYF. As DNA, the CDR3 is TGTGCCAGCATCCCCGGCGGAGGATCTGGAAACACCATATATTTT.